This passage covers 31 T cell receptor beta chains from one sample sequenced in a study of OX40 agonist ivuxolimab in advanced cancers. Measured with immunoSEQ multiplex PCR; TCRdb has only the in-frame clones, and not every one. Of over 45,000 clones in the sample, roughly 89% were seen once. Sequencing used CD4+ or CD8+ T cells sorted from blood, obtained in a trial of the OX40 agonist ivuxolimab. Receptor source: an adult with an advanced solid tumor such as melanoma, head and neck, liver or kidney cancer.

The chain recombines TRBV19 with TRBJ1-1, with 11 bases matching TRBD1. Germline V gene lookup returns CDR1 LNHDA and CDR2 SQIVND (reference sequence). The J segment lost 4 bases and the V segment lost 4 bases, leaving 8 bases of the junction unmatched. CDR3 length: 16 amino acids. CDR3 sequence (DNA): TGTGCCAGTAGTACGGGACAGGGGGGATGGGGCACTGAAGCTTTCTTT. Translated, it gives CASSTGQGGWGTEAFF.

CDR3 loop: CASSQTRGSYEQYF. The CDR3 bases are TGTGCCAGCAGCCAGACCCGAGGCTCCTACGAGCAGTACTTC. The chain links TRBV7-9 to TRBJ2-7; no definite D call. From germline, CDR1 is SEHNR and CDR2 FQNEAQ (reference sequence). Trimming stripped 5 bases from V and 0 bases from J, with 11 bases between. The CDR3 has 14 amino acids.

The genes are TRBV30 and TRBJ2-3, with D hard to call. The CDR3 is 12 amino acids. The germline gives CDR1 GTSNPN, CDR2 SVGIG (reference sequence). V shed 3 bases and J shed 0 bases, with 4 bases lying between them. CDR3 in amino acids: CAWRESTDTQYF. CDR3 bases: TGTGCCTGGAGGGAGAGCACAGATACGCAGTATTTT.

The chain combines TRBV5-1 with TRBJ2-2; D is possibly TRBD1 (6 bases). Germline V gene lookup returns CDR1 SGHRS and CDR2 YFSETQ. CDR3 length: 15 amino acids. V lost 4 bases to trimming and J lost 4 bases, with 14 bases between them. CDR3 residues: CASSAYREFTGELFF. CDR3 nucleotide sequence: TGCGCCAGCAGCGCATACAGGGAGTTCACCGGGGAGCTGTTTTTT.

The J gene is TRBJ1-2, the V gene TRBV5-8; 8 bases align to TRBD1. In germline, CDR1 is SGHTS, CDR2 YDEGEE. The J segment lost 8 bases and the V segment lost 3 bases, leaving 9 bases of the junction unmatched. CDR3 length: 14 amino acids. CDR3 residues: CASSSDRVAGGYTF. CDR3 sequence (DNA): TGTGCCAGCAGCTCGGACAGGGTGGCTGGAGGCTACACCTTC.

This chain joins TRBV9 and TRBJ2-1, with D tentatively TRBD1 (6 bases). The CDR3 runs 12 residues. V shed 0 bases and J shed 10 bases, with 8 bases lying between them. Germline CDR1 reads SGDLS; CDR2 reads YYNGEE. The CDR3 coding sequence is TGTGCCAGCAGCGTAGTCGACAGGGAGCAGTTCTTC. Protein sequence: CASSVVDREQFF.

The rearrangement joins TRBV6-6 to TRBJ1-2; possibly TRBD1 for D (5 bases). V was trimmed by 10 bases and J by 5 bases, leaving 17 bases between them. The germline CDR1 and CDR2 sequences are MNHNY and SVGAGI (reference sequence). This CDR3 comprises 13 residues. DNA of the CDR3: TGTGCCATCAGATTGGGGGAGGGATATGGCTACACCTTC. This translates into CAIRLGEGYGYTF.

This clone was seen only a few times. The chain employs TRBV10-3 and TRBJ1-1, with no clear D. V was shortened by 2 bases and J by 0 bases, with 10 bases between the two germline ends. The germline CDR1 and CDR2 sequences are ENHRY and SYGVKD. This CDR3 has 15 residues. CDR3: CAISEHGIMNTEAFF. The CDR3 bases are TGTGCCATCAGTGAGCACGGGATCATGAACACTGAAGCTTTCTTT.

This clone has just one count. The chain has TRBV18 and TRBJ2-3, with 13 nucleotides matching TRBD2. Germline V gene data show CDR1 as KGHSH and CDR2 as LQKENI. The CDR3 extends over 17 amino acids. Trimming took 5 bases from V and 1 from J; bases not matched to a gene: 6. The CDR3 loop is CASSSGLAGDRTDTQYF. The CDR3 DNA sequence: TGTGCCAGCTCATCTGGACTAGCGGGGGACCGCACAGATACGCAGTATTTT.

The CDR3 sequence is CAWNLGTDDNYGYTF. The CDR3 DNA follows: TGTGCCTGGAATCTCGGGACAGATGATAACTATGGCTACACCTTC. The gene calls are TRBV30 and TRBJ1-2; 7 nucleotides match TRBD1. The V gene end was trimmed by 4 bases and the J gene end by 1 base; junction bases not matched to a gene: 9. The CDR3 totals 15 residues. Germline-derived CDR1 and CDR2 are GTSNPN and SVGIG (reference sequence).

The count of this clone is one. The chain links TRBV7-2 to TRBJ1-3; D gene ambiguous. This CDR3 is built from 15 residues. Between the trimmed V and J ends, which lost 8 bases and 4 bases, there was a span of 18 bases. From germline, CDR1 is SGHTA and CDR2 FQGNSA. CDR3 in amino acids: CASCSGKEFGNTIYF. The CDR3, as DNA: TGTGCCAGCTGTAGTGGTAAGGAGTTCGGAAACACCATATATTTT.

The gene calls are TRBV2 and TRBJ2-1; the match to TRBD1 covers 9 bases. Germline-derived CDR1 and CDR2 are SNHLY and FYNNEI. This CDR3 comprises 15 residues. Trimming at V came to 5 bases and at J to 4 bases, leaving 6 bases not matched to a gene. CDR3 loop: CASSYRGLSYNEQFF. The CDR3 DNA follows: TGTGCCAGCAGTTACAGGGGGCTTTCATACAATGAGCAGTTCTTC.

J is TRBJ2-7 and V is TRBV19; 9 positions match TRBD1. J gave up 5 bases and V 4 bases, and 3 bases lay outside the gene matches. The CDR3 contains 13 residues. Germline V gene data show CDR1 as LNHDA and CDR2 as SQIVND (reference sequence). CDR3 loop: CASSTTGGHEQYF. The CDR3, as DNA: TGTGCCAGTAGTACGACAGGGGGTCACGAGCAGTACTTC.

The chain joins TRBV5-1 to TRBJ1-6; D is undetermined. The V end was cut by 7 bases, the J end by 7 bases, with 18 bases between. Germline V lookup: CDR1 SGHRS, CDR2 YFSETQ. This CDR3 is built from 15 residues. CDR3 nucleotide sequence: TGCGCCAGCCGCGGTCGAGAGACATACAATTCACCCCTCCACTTT. Translating it yields CASRGRETYNSPLHF.

The chain links TRBV29-1 to TRBJ1-2; weak D call: TRBD1 (5 bases). Germline-derived CDR1 and CDR2 are SQVTM and ANQGSEA. This CDR3 is built from 11 residues. The V end was cut by 4 bases, the J end by 7 bases, with 10 bases between. The CDR3 region has the DNA TGCAGCGTTGTCCGGGACCTTGGCTACACCTTC. Translating gives CSVVRDLGYTF.

The chain recombines TRBV28 with TRBJ2-7; 7 positions agree with TRBD2. Germline lookup yields CDR1 MDHEN and CDR2 SYDVKM. V shed 5 bases, J shed 4 bases, and the junction held 11 bases outside the gene matches. This CDR3 contains 15 residues. This chain's CDR3 is CASSIRRGEGYEQYF. DNA of the CDR3: TGTGCCAGCAGTATCCGCCGGGGGGAAGGGTACGAGCAGTACTTC.

The chain recombines TRBV7-2 with TRBJ1-6; no clear D gene. The germline CDR1 and CDR2 sequences are SGHTA and FQGNSA. Trimming stripped 5 bases from V and 7 bases from J, with 12 bases between. CDR3 length: 14 residues. CDR3 in amino acids: CASSRSQSNSPLHF. In nucleotides, the CDR3 is TGTGCCAGCAGCCGCAGTCAATCCAATTCACCCCTCCACTTT.

The chain couples TRBV28 to TRBJ2-7; D is possibly TRBD2 (6 bases). V lost 7 bases and J 5 bases, leaving 15 bases between the germline ends. The CDR3 runs to 13 residues. Germline V gene data show CDR1 as MDHEN and CDR2 as SYDVKM. CDR3 protein: CASTQEGNNEQYF. The CDR3 DNA reads TGTGCCAGCACCCAGGAGGGTAACAACGAGCAGTACTTC.

There are a few counts of this clone. The rearrangement uses TRBV6-6 and TRBJ2-5, with TRBD2 identical over 10 bases. The CDR3 sequence is 15 residues long. V dropped 6 bases and J dropped 0; count of bases not matched to a gene: 4. The V gene's germline CDR1 is MNHNY and CDR2 SVGAGI (reference sequence). CDR3 amino acids: CASRPLAGNQETQYF. In nucleotides, the CDR3 is TGTGCCAGCAGGCCACTAGCGGGGAACCAAGAGACCCAGTACTTC.

The gene calls are TRBV10-3 and TRBJ2-2; D possibly corresponds to TRBD1 (5 bases). Germline CDR1 reads ENHRY; CDR2 reads SYGVKD. V dropped 5 bases and J dropped 5 bases, with 12 bases sitting between them. This CDR3 is built from 14 residues. CDR3 sequence reads: CAISNLRDTGELFF. The CDR3, as DNA: TGTGCCATCAGTAACCTCAGGGATACCGGGGAGCTGTTTTTT.

The chain uses TRBV28 and TRBJ1-2; 7 positions agree with TRBD1. CDR3 size: 15 residues. The germline V gene has CDR1 MDHEN and CDR2 SYDVKM. The V segment lost 6 bases and the J segment 8 bases; nucleotides outside the gene matches: 15. CDR3: CASRPLNRDSMGYTF. The CDR3 coding sequence is TGTGCCAGCAGGCCACTAAACCGGGACAGTATGGGCTACACCTTC.

The genes are TRBV5-1 and TRBJ2-2; 10 bases agree with TRBD2. Losses at the gene ends were 0 bases for V and 3 bases for J; bases not matched to a gene: 5. Germline CDR1 reads SGHRS; CDR2 reads YFSETQ. The CDR3 spans 17 residues. CDR3 protein: CASSLAASGSYTGELFF. CDR3 sequence (DNA): TGCGCCAGCAGCTTGGCCGCTAGCGGGAGTTACACCGGGGAGCTGTTTTTT.

The chain uses TRBV30 and TRBJ1-2; D remains ambiguous. This CDR3 is built from 12 residues. V lost 3 bases to trimming and J lost 13 bases, with 18 bases between them. CDR1 is GTSNPN, CDR2 SVGIG, per germline (reference sequence). CDR3 residues: CAWSPTGGLSTF. CDR3 in DNA: TGTGCCTGGAGCCCCACGGGAGGGCTGAGCACCTTC.

CDR3 coding DNA: TGTGCCAGCTCACCCCCCGACAAGACCTACGAGCAGTACTTC. It encodes CASSPPDKTYEQYF. V and J are TRBV18 and TRBJ2-7; D call uncertain. CDR1 and CDR2 (germline): KGHSH, LQKENI. This CDR3 has 14 amino acids. V gave up 3 bases and J gave up 2 bases, with 11 bases separating them. The full variable domain, rest sourced from reference TRBV18 and TRBJ2-7, is NAGVMQNPRHLVRRRGQEARLRCSPMKGHSHVYWYRQLPEEGLKFMVYLQKENIIDESGMPKERFSAEFPKEGPSILRIQQVVRGDSAAYFCASSPPDKTYEQYFGPGTRLTVT.

The chain uses TRBV6-6 and TRBJ1-1; TRBD1 matches at 10 bases. Germline V lookup: CDR1 MNHNY, CDR2 SVGAGI (reference sequence). V trimming: 7 bases; J trimming: 6 bases; junction bases outside the gene matches: 8. The CDR3 extends over 14 amino acids. CDR3 DNA sequence: TGTGCCAGCACCGAAGACAGGGGGCTGGCTGAAGCTTTCTTT. This gives the protein CASTEDRGLAEAFF.

This clone was counted a single time. The V call is TRBV5-1, the J call TRBJ2-5, with 9 bases aligning to TRBD2. V gave up 0 bases and J gave up 2 bases; unmatched junction bases: 2. In germline, CDR1 is SGHRS, CDR2 YFSETQ. The CDR3 extends over 15 amino acids. The CDR3 DNA sequence: TGCGCCAGCAGCTTGGGGGGACTAGCACAAGAGACCCAGTACTTC. As protein: CASSLGGLAQETQYF. The complete variable domain, with remaining parts taken from reference TRBV5-1 and TRBJ2-5, reads KAGVTQTPRYLIKTRGQQVTLSCSPISGHRSVSWYQQTPGQGLQFLFEYFSETQRNKGNFPGRFSGRQFSNSRSEMNVSTLELGDSALYLCASSLGGLAQETQYFGPGTRLLVL.

The gene calls are TRBV11-2 and TRBJ1-5; weak D call: TRBD1 (6 bases). Germline loops: CDR1 SGHAT, CDR2 FQNNGV. V was shortened by 5 bases and J by 4 bases, with 15 bases between the two germline ends. The CDR3 sequence is 15 residues long. The CDR3 nucleotides read TGTGCCAGCAGCCCAGGGGAATCCCATAATCAGCCCCAGCATTTT. Amino acid sequence: CASSPGESHNQPQHF.

This clone was counted once. Here the CDR3 DNA reads TGTGCCATCGGAACCTGGGGGGGTAGCAATGGCTACACCTTC. The encoded protein is CAIGTWGGSNGYTF. This chain links TRBV10-3 with TRBJ1-2; a weak D match, TRBD1 (5 bases). Germline V gene data show CDR1 as ENHRY and CDR2 as SYGVKD. V lost 8 bases and J 6 bases, leaving 19 bases between the germline ends. This CDR3 contains 14 residues.

The CDR3 is CAAAAGPSYEQYF. CDR3 coding DNA: TGTGCCGCCGCGGCAGGGCCCTCCTACGAGCAGTACTTC. This rearrangement joins TRBV28 to TRBJ2-7; perhaps TRBD1 as D (5 bases). The germline V gene has CDR1 MDHEN and CDR2 SYDVKM. The CDR3 has 13 residues. V was cut by 11 bases and J by 0 bases, with 14 bases left in between.

J is TRBJ1-1 and V is TRBV30; 8 positions agree with TRBD1. Germline CDR1 is GTSNPN and CDR2 is SVGIG (reference sequence). The CDR3 length is 16 residues. The V segment lost 2 bases and the J segment 1 base; nucleotides outside the gene matches: 9. The CDR3 here is CAWSTVRGLSNTEAFF. CDR3 bases: TGTGCCTGGAGTACGGTCAGGGGGCTTTCGAACACTGAAGCTTTCTTT.

This chain connects TRBV6-1 to TRBJ1-3, with D perhaps matching TRBD1 (6 bases). Germline V gene data show CDR1 as MNHNS and CDR2 as SASEGT. Trimming took off 10 bases at V and 7 bases at J, with 17 bases between the two ends. This CDR3 is built from 13 residues. The CDR3: CATDQRDTNTIYF. The CDR3 nucleotides read TGTGCCACCGATCAACGGGACACCAACACCATATATTTT.